One sample yielded the 22 T cell receptor beta chains listed below, sequenced in a study of blood T cell repertoires in COVID-19. Some clones are missing from TCRdb's copy, which holds only in-frame ones; the method was immunoSEQ multiplex PCR. The data show fewer than 65,000 clones, approximately 90% seen once. The specimen sequenced was peripheral blood. The origin of the receptors is a human donor with acute or convalescent COVID-19. The donor label of this sample is uncertain.

The chain employs TRBV7-9 and TRBJ2-3; D may be TRBD1 (5 bases). With 3 bases removed from V and 1 base from J, the gap between germline ends came to 11 bases. The CDR3 runs to 15 residues. The germline V gene encodes CDR1 SEHNR and CDR2 FQNEAQ (reference sequence). CDR3 residues: CASSLPGSGTDTQYF. CDR3 coding DNA: TGTGCCAGCAGCTTGCCAGGGTCGGGCACAGATACGCAGTATTTT.

This clone was found a few times. The chain combines TRBV7-9 with TRBJ1-6; 7 bases agree with TRBD1. The CDR3 is 14 residues long. V lost 5 bases to trimming and J lost 3 bases; unmatched junction nucleotides: 1. Per germline, CDR1 SEHNR and CDR2 FQNEAQ (reference sequence). For the CDR3, the DNA is TGTGCCAGCAGCCGACAGGGCTATAATTCACCCCTCCACTTT. Translation: CASSRQGYNSPLHF.

On this clone: The junction and the germline gene differ at one end; a read error may be behind it. This sequence joins TRBV6-6 and TRBJ1-3; D is possibly TRBD1 (6 bases). From germline, CDR1 is MNHNY and CDR2 SVGAGI (reference sequence). This CDR3 spans 11 amino acids. Written as DNA, the CDR3 is TGTGTCAGCAGTTTACAGGGCGCCATATATTTT. Encoded protein: CVSSLQGAIYF.

The count of this clone is one. The chain carries TRBV10-3 and TRBJ2-3, with D maybe TRBD1 (5 bases). The CDR3 consists of 18 residues. Germline CDR1 ENHRY, CDR2 SYGVKD. Trimming pared 6 bases from V and 0 bases from J, leaving 22 bases between. CDR3 nucleotides: TGTGCCATCAGCGGGTTTGGGGCCGACTCTTTAAGCACAGATACGCAGTATTTT. This translates into CAISGFGADSLSTDTQYF.

CDR3 nucleotide sequence: TGTGCCAGCAGTGATGAGGGGGCACATCAGCCCCAGCATTTT. The encoded protein is CASSDEGAHQPQHF. The J gene is TRBJ1-5, the V gene TRBV2; TRBD1 matches at 7 bases. The CDR3 is 14 residues long. Germline V lookup: CDR1 SNHLY, CDR2 FYNNEI. V shed 3 bases, J shed 5 bases, and the junction held 4 bases outside the gene matches.

This clone was detected once. V is TRBV25-1 and J is TRBJ2-1; TRBD2 might be the D (6 bases). CDR1 and CDR2 from the germline V gene are MGHDK and SYGVNS. The V end lost 2 bases, the J end lost 3 bases, and 14 bases lay between the germline ends. There are 16 residues in the CDR3. The CDR3 region has the DNA TGTGCCAGCAGTGAAGGCCGGCGGGGTGGCTACAATGAGCAGTTCTTC. Its translation is CASSEGRRGGYNEQFF.

The chain has TRBV11-3 and TRBJ2-7; tentative D call: TRBD1 (5 bases). The CDR3 is made up of 13 amino acids. The V end lost 6 bases, the J end lost 2 bases, and 11 bases lay between the germline ends. Germline V gene sequence: CDR1 SGHNT, CDR2 YENEEA. Written as DNA, the CDR3 is TGTGCCAGCAGTAGGGGTGTCGCCTACGAGCAGTACTTC. It codes for CASSRGVAYEQYF. Looking up the rest from reference TRBV11-3 and TRBJ2-7 gives the full variable domain: EAGVVQSPRYKIIEKKQPVAFWCNPISGHNTLYWYLQNLGQGPELLIRYENEEAVDDSQLPKDRFSAERLKGVDSTLKIQPAELGDSAVYLCASSRGVAYEQYFGPGTRLTVT.

The chain combines TRBV5-1 with TRBJ2-1, with no clear D. V lost 5 bases and J 10 bases, leaving 16 bases between the germline ends. Germline V gives CDR1 SGHRS, CDR2 YFSETQ. The CDR3 covers 13 residues. The CDR3 loop is CASRLILSEEQFF. The CDR3 DNA follows: TGCGCCAGCAGGCTCATCTTAAGCGAAGAGCAGTTCTTC.

J is TRBJ2-4 and V is TRBV3-1 (or the pseudogene TRBV3-2), with no clear D. Germline-derived CDR1 and CDR2 are LGHDT and YNNKEL (reference sequence). This CDR3 spans 14 amino acids. V dropped 0 bases and J dropped 1 base, with 4 bases sitting between them. The CDR3 region is CASSQDQAKNIQYF. The CDR3 coding sequence is TGTGCCAGCAGCCAAGACCAGGCCAAAAACATTCAGTACTTC.

This chain links TRBV29-1 with TRBJ2-7; D is ambiguous. CDR3 length: 14 amino acids. The germline V gene encodes CDR1 SQVTM and CDR2 ANQGSEA. The germline V and J ends were trimmed by 3 bases and 0 bases, with 12 bases remaining between them. The CDR3 region is CSVDLSRSSYEQYF. DNA of the CDR3: TGCAGCGTTGATTTGAGCCGGAGCTCCTACGAGCAGTACTTC.

The chain combines TRBV6-1 with TRBJ1-5; 8 positions match TRBD1. CDR3 size: 16 residues. V was pared by 2 bases and J by 4 bases, with 7 bases of the junction left unmatched. Germline V CDR1 and CDR2: MNHNS, SASEGT. The CDR3 bases are TGTGCCAGCAGTGAACTCCGGACAGGGAATAATCAGCCCCAGCATTTT. Translation: CASSELRTGNNQPQHF.

This clone has only a few counts. The V gene is TRBV6-2 or TRBV6-3, the J gene TRBJ1-5, with D maybe TRBD1 (5 bases). Germline assignment: CDR1 MNHEY and CDR2 SVGEGT. The CDR3 totals 17 residues. V was shortened by 2 bases and J by 0 bases, with 14 bases between the two germline ends. The CDR3 loop is CASSYATASNSNQPQHF. The CDR3 nucleotides read TGTGCCAGCAGTTACGCGACAGCCTCGAATAGCAATCAGCCCCAGCATTTT.

The V gene is TRBV5-1, the J gene TRBJ2-3; TRBD2 matches at 14 bases. The germline gives CDR1 SGHRS, CDR2 YFSETQ. V lost 4 bases, J lost 5 bases, and 6 bases stayed unmatched. The length of the CDR3 is 16 residues. CDR3 in amino acids: CASSLGLAGGVDTQYF. The CDR3 nucleotides are TGCGCCAGCAGCCTAGGACTAGCGGGGGGAGTAGATACGCAGTATTTT.

This sequence joins TRBV14 and TRBJ2-3, with TRBD2 identical over 8 bases. V was clipped by 4 bases and J by 0 bases; unmatched bases: 6. The CDR3 has 16 amino acids. Germline V CDR1 and CDR2: SGHDN, FVKESK. CDR3 residues: CASSPRRGGSTDTQYF. The CDR3 DNA is TGTGCCAGCAGCCCCCGTCGGGGGGGAAGCACAGATACGCAGTATTTT.

The table lists this clone with a few counts. This chain uses TRBV19 with TRBJ2-1; no definite D call. The CDR3 is made up of 15 amino acids. Germline loops: CDR1 LNHDA, CDR2 SQIVND (reference sequence). The ends were cut back, 3 bases at V and 0 bases at J, with 9 bases in the middle. The CDR3 loop is CASSIIESSYNEQFF. CDR3 DNA sequence: TGTGCCAGTAGTATTATAGAAAGCTCCTACAATGAGCAGTTCTTC.

This clone was counted once. V gene TRBV9 combines with J gene TRBJ2-5; D is ambiguous. Germline loops: CDR1 SGDLS, CDR2 YYNGEE. The CDR3 spans 14 residues. With 0 bases removed from V and 1 base from J, the gap between germline ends came to 7 bases. CDR3 protein: CASSVEAAQETQYF. The CDR3 DNA reads TGTGCCAGCAGCGTAGAGGCGGCCCAAGAGACCCAGTACTTC. Based on the CDR3 plus reference TRBV9 and TRBJ2-5, the full variable domain is DSGVTQTPKHLITATGQRVTLRCSPRSGDLSVYWYQQSLDQGLQFLIQYYNGEERAKGNILERFSAQQFPDLHSELNLSSLELGDSALYFCASSVEAAQETQYFGPGTRLLVL.

V is TRBV6-5 and J is TRBJ2-1; D possibly corresponds to TRBD1 (5 bases). The CDR3 is made up of 15 amino acids. Germline V gene lookup returns CDR1 MNHEY and CDR2 SVGAGI. The V end lost 6 bases, the J end lost 2 bases, and 14 bases lay between the germline ends. In DNA form, the CDR3 reads TGTGCCAGCAGGCCGGGCAGGGCGACCTACAATGAGCAGTTCTTC. It yields the protein CASRPGRATYNEQFF.

The V gene is TRBV28, the J gene TRBJ1-5; 7 bases are a match to TRBD1. The CDR3 loop spans 16 amino acids. Trimming at V came to 2 bases and at J to 2 bases, leaving 6 bases not matched to a gene. Germline V lookup: CDR1 MDHEN, CDR2 SYDVKM. CDR3 coding DNA: TGTGCCAGCAGTTTACCCGACAGGGCAGGCAATCAGCCCCAGCATTTT. The encoded protein is CASSLPDRAGNQPQHF.

The chain has TRBV7-2 and TRBJ1-1; a possible D gene is TRBD1 (6 bases). CDR3 length: 18 residues. Trimming took off 1 base at V and 1 base at J, with 19 bases between the two ends. Looked up from germline, CDR1 is SGHTA and CDR2 is FQGNSA. The CDR3 sequence is CASSLVVRGPTANTEAFF. CDR3 bases: TGTGCCAGCAGCTTAGTGGTCAGGGGCCCAACCGCGAACACTGAAGCTTTCTTT.

The V and J genes are TRBV7-2 and TRBJ2-1, with 9 bases fitting TRBD2. V was pared by 1 base and J by 8 bases, with 12 bases of the junction left unmatched. The CDR3 is 17 residues long. Germline loops: CDR1 SGHTA, CDR2 FQGNSA. The CDR3 reads CASSLVSAGGLVDEQFF. CDR3 nucleotides: TGTGCCAGCAGCTTAGTTTCGGCGGGGGGGCTCGTAGATGAGCAGTTCTTC.

This clone was recorded once. The chain uses TRBV28 and TRBJ1-1; TRBD1 might be the D (6 bases). Germline V gene sequence: CDR1 MDHEN, CDR2 SYDVKM. The V and J ends lost 4 bases and 1 base respectively, with 10 bases between them. The CDR3 is 14 amino acids. Written as DNA, the CDR3 is TGTGCCAGCAGTTCAGGGGCCTGGAACACTGAAGCTTTCTTT. Amino acids: CASSSGAWNTEAFF.

V is TRBV3-1 (or the pseudogene TRBV3-2) and J is TRBJ1-1; weak D call: TRBD1 (6 bases). V lost 1 base, J lost 5 bases, and 11 bases lay in between. The germline V gene encodes CDR1 LGHDT and CDR2 YNNKEL (reference sequence). The CDR3 totals 14 residues. The CDR3 region has the DNA TGTGCCAGCAGCCAAGGGGGGCGAACGACTGAAGCTTTCTTT. It specifies CASSQGGRTTEAFF.